Below are 3 T cell receptor beta chains sequenced from a single sample in a study of T cell responses to AZD1222 COVID-19 vaccine. Assay: immunoSEQ multiplex PCR; the TCRdb copy retains only in-frame clones and omits some. The sample has about 180,000 clones; 85% to 95% are singletons. The sequencing here drew on peripheral blood, taken 28 days after the second dose of the MenACWY control vaccine. The receptors originated from an adult who received the MenACWY meningococcal vaccine as a control.

V usage is TRBV19 and J usage is TRBJ1-5, with D perhaps matching TRBD1 (5 bases). Per the germline V gene, CDR1 is LNHDA and CDR2 is SQIVND (reference sequence). The CDR3 spans 14 residues. Trimming stripped 3 bases from V and 4 bases from J, with 10 bases between. CDR3 in amino acids: CASSILGANQPQHF. The CDR3 DNA reads as TGTGCCAGTAGTATCCTTGGGGCGAATCAGCCCCAGCATTTT.

The gene calls are TRBV18 and TRBJ1-5; the D is unclear. The ends were cut back, 3 bases at V and 5 bases at J, with 11 bases in the middle. The CDR3 runs 14 residues. Germline CDR1 is KGHSH and CDR2 is LQKENI. CDR3 loop: CASSPRAGDQPQHF. The CDR3 DNA follows: TGTGCCAGCTCACCCCGAGCAGGAGATCAGCCCCAGCATTTT.

This clone showed up just once. The rearrangement links TRBV7-2 to TRBJ2-3; D gene ambiguous. Per the germline V gene, CDR1 is SGHTA and CDR2 is FQGNSA. CDR3 length: 15 residues. V gave up 1 base and J gave up 2 bases, with 10 bases separating them. The CDR3 loop is CASSLVAVPTDTQYF. CDR3 bases: TGTGCCAGCAGCTTAGTGGCGGTACCCACAGATACGCAGTATTTT. Full variable domain (outside the CDR3, taken from reference TRBV7-2 and TRBJ2-3): GAGVSQSPSNKVTEKGKDVELRCDPISGHTALYWYRQSLGQGLEFLIYFQGNSAPDKSGLPSDRFSAERTGGSVSTLTIQRTQQEDSAVYLCASSLVAVPTDTQYFGPGTRLTVL.